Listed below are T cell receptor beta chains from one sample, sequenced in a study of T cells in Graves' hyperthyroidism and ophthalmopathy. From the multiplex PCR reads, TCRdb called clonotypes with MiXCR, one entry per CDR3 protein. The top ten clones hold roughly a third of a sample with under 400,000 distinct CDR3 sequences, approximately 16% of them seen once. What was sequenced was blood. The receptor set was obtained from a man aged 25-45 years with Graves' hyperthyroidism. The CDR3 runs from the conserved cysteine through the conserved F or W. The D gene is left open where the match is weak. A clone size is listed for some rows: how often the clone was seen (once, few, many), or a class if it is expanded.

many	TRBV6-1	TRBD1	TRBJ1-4	CASTEFTGGNEKLFF	TGTGCCAGCACAGAATTTACAGGGGGTAATGAAAAACTGTTTTTT
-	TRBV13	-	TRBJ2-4	CASSFRGFAKNIQYF	TGTGCCAGCAGCTTCAGGGGTTTCGCCAAAAACATTCAGTACTTC
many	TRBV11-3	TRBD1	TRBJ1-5	CASSLDRGGDRNQPQHF	TGTGCCAGCAGCTTAGACAGGGGGGGTGATCGCAATCAGCCCCAGCATTTT
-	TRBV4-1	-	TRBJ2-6	CATRRLSGANVLTF	TGCGCCACTAGGCGGCTCTCTGGGGCCAACGTCCTGACTTTC
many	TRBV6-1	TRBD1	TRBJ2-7	CASTPPGTVTYEQYF	TGTGCCAGCACCCCACCGGGGACAGTAACCTACGAGCAGTACTTC
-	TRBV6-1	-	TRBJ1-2	CASSETGGYTCSF	TGTGCCAGCAGTGAAACAGGAGGCTATACCTGCTCCTTC
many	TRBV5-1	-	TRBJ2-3	CASRTGVRDTQYF	TGCGCCAGCAGGACGGGAGTAAGGGATACGCAGTATTTT
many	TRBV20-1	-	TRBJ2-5	CSASSNTEYGGTQYF	TGCAGTGCTAGCAGCAACACCGAGTATGGTGGGACCCAGTACTTC
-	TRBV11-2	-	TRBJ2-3	CASSQGRALQYF	TGTGCCAGCAGCCAAGGTCGGGCCTTGCAGTATTTT
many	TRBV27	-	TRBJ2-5	CASSLFGAMGETQYF	TGTGCCAGCAGTTTATTCGGGGCGATGGGGGAGACCCAGTACTTC
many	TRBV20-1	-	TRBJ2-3	CSASTRTDTQYF	TGCAGTGCCAGCACGCGCACAGATACGCAGTATTTT
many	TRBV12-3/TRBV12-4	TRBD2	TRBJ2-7	CARITAGAYEQYF	TGTGCCAGGATAACAGCGGGAGCCTACGAGCAGTACTTC
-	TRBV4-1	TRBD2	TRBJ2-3	CASSQRLAESTDTQYF	TGCGCCAGCAGCCAACGACTAGCGGAAAGCACAGATACGCAGTATTTT
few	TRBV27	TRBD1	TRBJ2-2	CASSPLRDRGQNFRLKNTGELFF	TGTGCCAGCAGTCCTCTCCGGGACAGGGGGCAAAACTTCCGACTCAAGAACACCGGGGAGCTGTTTTTT
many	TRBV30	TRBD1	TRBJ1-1	CAWRQGGSEAFF	TGTGCCTGGAGACAGGGGGGATCTGAAGCTTTCTTT
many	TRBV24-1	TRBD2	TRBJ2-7	CATSDFGTSGRVEQYF	TGTGCCACCAGTGATTTCGGGACTAGCGGGAGGGTCGAGCAGTACTTC
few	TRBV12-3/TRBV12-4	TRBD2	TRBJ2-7	CASSSGGAGNEQYF	TGTGCCAGCAGTTCCGGGGGGGCGGGAAACGAGCAGTACTTC
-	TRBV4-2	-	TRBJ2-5	CASSQAREETQYF	TGTGCCAGCAGCCAAGCCCGGGAAGAGACCCAGTACTTC
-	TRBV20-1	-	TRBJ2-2	CSARPSTVLNTGELFF	TGCAGTGCTAGACCTTCCACTGTCCTCAACACCGGGGAGCTGTTTTTT
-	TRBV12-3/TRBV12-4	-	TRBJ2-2	CASSKGLLRDTGELFF	TGTGCCAGCAGTAAGGGACTCCTCAGAGACACCGGGGAGCTGTTTTTT
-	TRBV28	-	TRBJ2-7	CASSSPSTDDYEQYF	TGTGCCAGCAGTTCCCCATCCACAGATGACTACGAGCAGTACTTC
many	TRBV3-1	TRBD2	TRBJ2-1	CASSHWVAGATEQFF	TGTGCCAGCAGCCACTGGGTAGCGGGAGCTACTGAGCAGTTCTTC
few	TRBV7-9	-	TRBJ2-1	CASSYDAREYDEQFF	TGTGCCAGCAGCTACGACGCCCGGGAGTATGATGAGCAGTTCTTC
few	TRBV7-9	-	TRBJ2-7	CASSTLDRTYEQYF	TGTGCCAGCAGCACCCTTGACAGGACCTACGAGCAGTACTTC
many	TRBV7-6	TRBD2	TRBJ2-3	CASSQERGYTDTQYF	TGTGCCAGCAGCCAAGAGCGGGGCTACACAGATACGCAGTATTTT
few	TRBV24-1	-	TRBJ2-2	CATSDPYTGELFF	TGTGCCACCAGTGATCCTTACACCGGGGAGCTGTTTTTT
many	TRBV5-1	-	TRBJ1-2	CASSSGQTTDGYTF	TGCGCCAGCAGCTCAGGACAGACTACTGATGGCTACACCTTC
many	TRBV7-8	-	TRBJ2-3	CASSLGLIRRTDTQYF	TGTGCCAGCAGCTTAGGGTTGATTAGACGCACAGATACGCAGTATTTT
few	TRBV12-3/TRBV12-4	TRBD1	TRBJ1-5	CASSLTGTANQPQHF	TGTGCCAGCAGCTTAACCGGGACAGCTAATCAGCCCCAGCATTTT
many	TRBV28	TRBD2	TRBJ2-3	CASSLSGLASFSTDTQYF	TGTGCCAGCAGTCTTTCGGGACTAGCGTCCTTCAGCACAGATACGCAGTATTTT
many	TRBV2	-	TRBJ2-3	CATYTKTTDTQYF	TGTGCCACCTACACCAAAACCACAGATACGCAGTATTTT
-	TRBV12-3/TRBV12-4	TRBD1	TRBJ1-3	CASSSRQGAYTIYF	TGTGCCAGCAGCTCAAGACAGGGGGCTTACACCATATATTTT
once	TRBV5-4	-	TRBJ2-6	CASSAQGSGANVLTF	TGTGCCAGCAGCGCCCAGGGATCTGGGGCCAACGTCCTGACTTTC